This T cell receptor beta chain is drawn from a study of HIV-infected patients and healthy controls. No cell fractionation was done, so the repertoire covers all unsorted peripheral blood T cells. Alpha and beta constant-region primers primed reverse transcription of around 500 ng RNA. Separate chain-specific third strand synthesis with multiplexing indices produced the alpha and beta libraries. A single record per CDR3 protein comes from TCRdb applying MiXCR to the 5' RACE reads. The table lists more than 15,000 distinct CDR3 sequences, more than 10% of them singletons. This clonotype is classed as medium-sized. The sequencing sample was made of blood. The receptor was isolated from an adult in good health.

The CDR3 spells CASSLGVESYNEQFF. The CDR3 DNA is TGTGCCAGCAGCTTGGGAGTGGAGTCCTACAATGAGCAGTTCTTC. This chain links TRBV5-6 with TRBJ2-1; D unclear. This CDR3 has 15 residues. Germline V lookup: CDR1 SGHDT, CDR2 YYEEEE. V was shortened by 0 bases and J by 1 base, with 8 bases between the two germline ends.